This passage covers 4 T cell receptor beta chains from one sample sequenced in a study of blood T cells in healthy people across ages. Primers used in a second PCR of about 6 to 12 cycles were a sample-barcoded 5' primer and a J-beta primer mix. MiXCR, applied by TCRdb to the 5' RACE reads, yields one record per CDR3 protein. This repertoire shows some 1.5 million distinct CDR3 sequences, around 40% found once; its top ten account for about 4%. Sample: blood. These receptors all stem from a woman aged 18-29 years in good health.

A note on this clonotype: An end of the junction does not agree with germline; a read error may underlie this. This sequence joins TRBV20-1 and TRBJ1-5, with a weak D call TRBD1 (6 bases). CDR1 and CDR2 (germline): DFQATT, SNEGSKA (reference sequence). There are 15 residues in the CDR3. The chain's CDR3 is CSARAGTYSNPPQHF. The DNA of the CDR3 is TGCAGTGCTAGAGCCGGGACATATAGCAATCCGCCCCAGCATTTT.

Concerning this clonotype: An end of the junction differs from the germline gene, which may be a read error. This chain links TRBV12-3 or TRBV12-4 with TRBJ2-5, with D tentatively TRBD1 (6 bases). The CDR3 loop spans 15 amino acids. The CDR3 DNA reads as TGTGCCGGCAGTTTAGGGGGAGTACCAGAGGAGACCCAGTACTTC. It codes for CAGSLGGVPEETQYF.

This clonotype occurred once. The chain links TRBV20-1 to TRBJ2-7; 10 nucleotides line up with TRBD2. V lost 1 base and J lost 7; bases outside the gene matches: 10. This CDR3 is built from 15 residues. Germline-derived CDR1 and CDR2 are DFQATT and SNEGSKA (reference sequence). The CDR3 coding sequence is TGCAGTGCTAGAGGGACTAGCGGAGGGTGGGATGAGCAGTACTTC. Encoded protein: CSARGTSGGWDEQYF.

The chain uses TRBV12-3 or TRBV12-4 and TRBJ1-4; the D is unclear. The CDR3 contains 15 residues. V lost 2 bases, J lost 4 bases, and 11 bases lay in between. The CDR3 loop reads CASSLRAGDNEKLFF. The CDR3 region has the DNA TGTGCCAGCAGTTTAAGGGCAGGTGATAATGAAAAACTGTTTTTT.